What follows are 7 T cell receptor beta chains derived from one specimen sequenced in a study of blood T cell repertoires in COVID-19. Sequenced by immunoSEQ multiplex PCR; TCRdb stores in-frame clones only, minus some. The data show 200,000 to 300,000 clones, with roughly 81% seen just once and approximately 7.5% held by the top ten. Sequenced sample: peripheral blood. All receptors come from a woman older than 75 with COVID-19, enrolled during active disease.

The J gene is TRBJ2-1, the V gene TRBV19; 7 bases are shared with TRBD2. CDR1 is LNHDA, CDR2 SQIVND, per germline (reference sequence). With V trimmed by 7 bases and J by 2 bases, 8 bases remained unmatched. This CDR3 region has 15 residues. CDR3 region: CASTMGRGAYNEQFF. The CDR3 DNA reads TGTGCCAGTACGATGGGGAGGGGCGCCTACAATGAGCAGTTCTTC.

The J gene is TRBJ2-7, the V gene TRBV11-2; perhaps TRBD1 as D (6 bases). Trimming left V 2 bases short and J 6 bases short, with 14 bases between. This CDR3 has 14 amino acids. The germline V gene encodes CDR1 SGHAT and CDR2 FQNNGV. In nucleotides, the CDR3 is TGTGCCAGCAGCTTAATGGGGGCTACTGGCGAGCAGTACTTC. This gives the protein CASSLMGATGEQYF.

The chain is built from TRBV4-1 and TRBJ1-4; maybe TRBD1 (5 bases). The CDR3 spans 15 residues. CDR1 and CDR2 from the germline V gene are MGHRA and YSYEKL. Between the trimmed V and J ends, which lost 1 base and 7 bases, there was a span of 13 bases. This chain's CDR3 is CASSQVGAPSEKLFF. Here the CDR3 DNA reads TGCGCCAGCAGCCAAGTAGGGGCCCCTTCTGAAAAACTGTTTTTT.

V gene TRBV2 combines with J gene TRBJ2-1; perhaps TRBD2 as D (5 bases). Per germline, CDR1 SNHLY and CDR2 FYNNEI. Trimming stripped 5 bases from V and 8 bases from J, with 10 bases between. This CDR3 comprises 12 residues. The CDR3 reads CASSNEGYEQFF. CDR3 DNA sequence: TGTGCCAGCAGTAATGAGGGCTATGAGCAGTTCTTC.

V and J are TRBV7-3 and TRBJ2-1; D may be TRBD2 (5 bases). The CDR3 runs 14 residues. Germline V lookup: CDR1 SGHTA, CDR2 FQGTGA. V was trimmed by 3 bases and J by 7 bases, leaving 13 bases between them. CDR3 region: CASSFTGRPNEQFF. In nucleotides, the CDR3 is TGTGCCAGCAGCTTCACTGGGAGACCGAATGAGCAGTTCTTC.

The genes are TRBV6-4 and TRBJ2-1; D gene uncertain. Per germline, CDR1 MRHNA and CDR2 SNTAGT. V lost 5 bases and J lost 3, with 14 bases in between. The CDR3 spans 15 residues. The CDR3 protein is CASSMEPTNYNEQFF. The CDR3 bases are TGTGCCAGCAGTATGGAGCCTACTAACTACAATGAGCAGTTCTTC.

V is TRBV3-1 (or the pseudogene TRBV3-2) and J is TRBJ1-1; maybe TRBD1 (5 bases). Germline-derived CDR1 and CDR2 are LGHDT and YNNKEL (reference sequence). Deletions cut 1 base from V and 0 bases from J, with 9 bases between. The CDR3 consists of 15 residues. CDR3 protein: CASSQGGGMNTEAFF. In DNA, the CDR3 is TGTGCCAGCAGCCAAGGGGGCGGGATGAACACTGAAGCTTTCTTT.